This passage covers 31 T cell receptor beta chains from one sample sequenced in a study of blood T cell repertoires in COVID-19. Profiling relied on immunoSEQ multiplex PCR, and the TCRdb table lists in-frame clones only, not all of them. Here the sample spans around 140,000 clones, about 90% being singletons. The material sequenced was peripheral blood. These TCRs come from an elderly man with acute or convalescent COVID-19.

The V and J genes are TRBV10-2 and TRBJ1-5; D might be TRBD1 (6 bases). Trimming cost V 1 base and J 4 bases, with 11 bases left between them. The CDR3 loop spans 15 amino acids. The germline CDR1 and CDR2 sequences are WSHSY and SAAADI. In DNA, the CDR3 is TGCGCCAGCAGTGAGTTATCCAGGGGTAATCAGCCCCAGCATTTT. Its translation: CASSELSRGNQPQHF.

The chain links TRBV15 to TRBJ1-2; 9 nucleotides match TRBD1. Trimming at V came to 0 bases and at J to 8 bases, leaving 7 bases not matched to a gene. The germline CDR1 and CDR2 sequences are LNHNV and YYDKDF (reference sequence). The CDR3 is 15 residues long. CDR3 nucleotides: TGTGCCACCAGCAGAGATCGCACAGGGGGCAGCGGCTACACCTTC. Its protein is CATSRDRTGGSGYTF.

The chain combines TRBV14 with TRBJ1-6; D possibly corresponds to TRBD1 (5 bases). The CDR3 contains 16 residues. The V and J ends lost 3 bases and 9 bases respectively, with 18 bases between them. From germline, CDR1 is SGHDN and CDR2 FVKESK. CDR3 sequence (DNA): TGTGCCAGCAGCCATCGGCCCCCGGGGGAAGGTTCACCCCTCCACTTT. Protein product: CASSHRPPGEGSPLHF.

The gene calls are TRBV14 and TRBJ2-3; D is uncertain. With 0 bases removed from V and 2 bases from J, the gap between germline ends came to 6 bases. Germline V gene sequence: CDR1 SGHDN, CDR2 FVKESK. The CDR3 length is 14 residues. The CDR3 reads CASSQDRVTDTQYF. The CDR3 nucleotides are TGTGCCAGCAGCCAAGACCGGGTCACAGATACGCAGTATTTT. Using reference TRBV14 and TRBJ2-3 for the parts outside the CDR3, the full variable domain is EAGVTQFPSHSVIEKGQTVTLRCDPISGHDNLYWYRRVMGKEIKFLLHFVKESKQDESGMPNNRFLAERTGGTYSTLKVQPAELEDSGVYFCASSQDRVTDTQYFGPGTRLTVL.

The chain has TRBV6-4 and TRBJ2-4, with a tentative D call TRBD1 (5 bases). The CDR3 consists of 16 residues. V dropped 4 bases and J dropped 0 bases, with 13 bases sitting between them. Germline V CDR1 and CDR2: MRHNA, SNTAGT. The CDR3 spells CASSGQSKLAKNIQYF. For the CDR3, the DNA is TGTGCCAGCAGTGGACAGAGCAAACTAGCCAAAAACATTCAGTACTTC.

The V gene is TRBV29-1, the J gene TRBJ2-7; 12 nucleotides agree with TRBD1. This CDR3 is built from 14 residues. V lost 5 bases, J lost 6 bases, and 8 bases stayed unmatched. Germline V gene sequence: CDR1 SQVTM, CDR2 ANQGSEA. The CDR3 sequence: CSVRPGTGGVEQYF. The DNA of the CDR3 is TGCAGCGTTCGGCCGGGGACAGGGGGCGTCGAGCAGTACTTC.

This sequence joins TRBV7-3 and TRBJ2-1; 8 nucleotides match TRBD1. Germline loops: CDR1 SGHTA, CDR2 FQGTGA. This CDR3 contains 15 residues. V lost 5 bases and J lost 4; bases outside the gene matches: 7. The CDR3 loop reads CASSPGQGGYNEQFF. CDR3 DNA sequence: TGTGCCAGCAGCCCCGGACAGGGCGGGTACAATGAGCAGTTCTTC. The entire variable domain, with the rest obtained from reference TRBV7-3 and TRBJ2-1, is as follows: GAGVSQTPSNKVTEKGKYVELRCDPISGHTALYWYRQSLGQGPEFLIYFQGTGAADDSGLPNDRFFAVRPEGSVSTLKIQRTERGDSAVYLCASSPGQGGYNEQFFGPGTRLTVL.

V gene TRBV6-5 combines with J gene TRBJ1-4; perhaps TRBD1 as D (5 bases). Trimming shortened V by 3 bases and J by 10 bases, and 15 bases separated the two germline ends. The germline V gene encodes CDR1 MNHEY and CDR2 SVGAGI. The CDR3 consists of 14 residues. This chain's CDR3 is CASSYGQGISKLFF. The CDR3 coding sequence is TGTGCCAGCAGTTATGGGCAGGGCATTTCAAAACTGTTTTTT.

The chain combines TRBV6-1 with TRBJ2-7, with 7 positions matching TRBD1. The CDR3 covers 15 residues. Trimming took 0 bases from V and 5 from J; bases not matched to a gene: 7. Germline assignment: CDR1 MNHNS and CDR2 SASEGT. This CDR3 reads CASSEARGPGDEQYF. The CDR3 DNA reads TGTGCCAGCAGTGAAGCGAGGGGGCCAGGTGACGAGCAGTACTTC.

This clone was counted once. This chain joins TRBV28 and TRBJ1-2, with D maybe TRBD1 (6 bases). V was clipped by 6 bases and J by 5 bases, with 13 bases between them. The germline gives CDR1 MDHEN, CDR2 SYDVKM. The CDR3 consists of 13 residues. CDR3 DNA: TGTGCCAGCAGGAAAGGGGGTCAATATGGCTACACCTTC. This encodes CASRKGGQYGYTF.

The chain couples TRBV6-5 to TRBJ1-2; D remains unclear. Germline V gives CDR1 MNHEY, CDR2 SVGAGI. V was pared by 8 bases and J by 8 bases, with 15 bases between. The CDR3 extends over 12 amino acids. The chain's CDR3 is CASFEAGEGYTF. The CDR3 DNA is TGTGCCAGCTTCGAGGCCGGAGAGGGCTACACCTTC.

This sequence joins TRBV5-4 and TRBJ1-3, with a weak D call TRBD1 (5 bases). This CDR3 spans 16 amino acids. The germline gives CDR1 SGHNT, CDR2 YYREEE (reference sequence). Trimming removed 2 bases at V and 3 bases at J, with 15 bases between. CDR3 protein: CASSFRGRAGGNTIYF. The DNA of the CDR3 is TGTGCCAGCAGCTTTAGGGGCAGGGCCGGTGGAAACACCATATATTTT. Together with reference TRBV5-4 and TRBJ1-3, the CDR3 gives the full variable domain: ETGVTQSPTHLIKTRGQQVTLRCSSQSGHNTVSWYQQALGQGPQFIFQYYREEENGRGNFPPRFSGLQFPNYSSELNVNALELDDSALYLCASSFRGRAGGNTIYFGEGSWLTVV.

The chain is built from TRBV30 and TRBJ1-6, with TRBD1 matching 7 bases. V gave up 5 bases and J gave up 10 bases; unmatched junction bases: 8. CDR3 length: 13 amino acids. The germline V gene encodes CDR1 GTSNPN and CDR2 SVGIG (reference sequence). The CDR3 protein is CAWGDSVNSPLHF. CDR3 coding DNA: TGTGCCTGGGGGGACAGTGTTAACTCACCCCTCCACTTT.

V usage is TRBV6-1 and J usage is TRBJ2-3; 9 bases line up with TRBD2. This CDR3 has 19 residues. Germline-derived CDR1 and CDR2 are MNHNS and SASEGT. The V gene end was trimmed by 1 base and the J gene end by 7 bases; junction bases not matched to a gene: 18. The CDR3 DNA reads TGTGCCAGCAGTGAAGAGAGTGGGAAAGGGGCTAGCGGGGAGAATACGCAGTATTTT. This gives the protein CASSEESGKGASGENTQYF.

The rearrangement links TRBV14 to TRBJ2-2; unclear D gene. This CDR3 is built from 13 residues. V was shortened by 4 bases and J by 5 bases, with 8 bases between the two germline ends. The germline gives CDR1 SGHDN, CDR2 FVKESK. The CDR3 DNA reads TGTGCCAGCAGCCCCAGTCAAACCGGGGAGCTGTTTTTT. It yields the protein CASSPSQTGELFF.

This chain uses TRBV28 with TRBJ1-1; TRBD1 might be the D (5 bases). The CDR3 contains 16 residues. Germline CDR1 reads MDHEN; CDR2 reads SYDVKM. Between the trimmed V and J ends, which lost 2 bases and 4 bases, there was a span of 17 bases. The CDR3, as DNA: TGTGCCAGCAGTTTAGCGTACCGGGGGTCCTCCACTGAAGCTTTCTTT. Amino acid sequence: CASSLAYRGSSTEAFF.

This clone was seen once. This sequence joins TRBV4-1 and TRBJ2-3, with 10 bases matching TRBD2. CDR3 length: 20 amino acids. The germline V gene encodes CDR1 MGHRA and CDR2 YSYEKL. V lost 3 bases and J lost 1; bases outside the gene matches: 16. The CDR3 coding sequence is TGCGCCAGCAGCCACCCAAGCGAACTAGCGGGGACCCGGGGCACAGATACGCAGTATTTT. Encoded protein: CASSHPSELAGTRGTDTQYF.

The chain carries TRBV27 and TRBJ1-1; maybe TRBD1 (6 bases). The CDR3 contains 13 residues. Germline V lookup: CDR1 MNHEY, CDR2 SMNVEV (reference sequence). Trimming left V 6 bases short and J 7 bases short, with 15 bases between. CDR3 loop: CASSPGTRGEAFF. The CDR3 nucleotides read TGTGCCAGCAGCCCCGGGACAAGGGGTGAAGCTTTCTTT.

J is TRBJ2-3 and V is TRBV18; 9 nucleotides align to TRBD1. CDR3 length: 14 residues. Looked up from germline, CDR1 is KGHSH and CDR2 is LQKENI. V lost 5 bases, J lost 5 bases, and 5 bases stayed unmatched. CDR3: CASSGQGWEDTQYF. Here the CDR3 DNA reads TGTGCCAGCTCAGGACAGGGGTGGGAAGATACGCAGTATTTT.

The rearrangement joins TRBV6-5 to TRBJ1-1, with D uncertain. The CDR3 is 13 residues long. Deletions cut 6 bases from V and 4 bases from J, with 12 bases between. CDR1 is MNHEY, CDR2 SVGAGI, per germline. The DNA for the CDR3 is TGTGCCAGCAGGCGCCCGACAACCACTGAAGCTTTCTTT. It encodes CASRRPTTTEAFF.

V and J are TRBV28 and TRBJ1-2; tentative D call: TRBD1 (5 bases). V lost 4 bases and J 8 bases, leaving 14 bases between the germline ends. Per germline, CDR1 MDHEN and CDR2 SYDVKM. This CDR3 comprises 13 residues. The CDR3 sequence: CASSWGGVHGYTF. In nucleotides, the CDR3 is TGTGCCAGCAGTTGGGGGGGTGTGCACGGCTACACCTTC.

The genes are TRBV4-1 and TRBJ2-5; no reliable D call. V was cut by 4 bases and J by 4 bases, with 16 bases left in between. Per germline, CDR1 MGHRA and CDR2 YSYEKL. CDR3 size: 15 residues. In nucleotides, the CDR3 is TGCGCCAGCAGCCGGTCCTTTAATACAATAGAGACCCAGTACTTC. Translated: CASSRSFNTIETQYF.

The chain links TRBV27 to TRBJ2-2; TRBD2 is a possible D gene (5 bases). V was clipped by 5 bases and J by 5 bases, with 9 bases between them. The CDR3 is made up of 13 amino acids. Germline V CDR1 and CDR2: MNHEY, SMNVEV (reference sequence). Here the CDR3 reads CASSLRRTGELFF. CDR3 coding DNA: TGTGCCAGCAGTCTCCGGAGGACCGGGGAGCTGTTTTTT.

The chain carries TRBV6-5 and TRBJ2-2; D is undetermined. Germline CDR1 is MNHEY and CDR2 is SVGAGI. The CDR3 is 13 amino acids. Trimming left V 6 bases short and J 5 bases short, with 10 bases between. The CDR3 region has the DNA TGTGCCAGCAGCCCCCCGGAGACCGGGGAGCTGTTTTTT. Its protein product is CASSPPETGELFF.

The chain is built from TRBV5-1 and TRBJ1-4; 9 bases are a match to TRBD1. The CDR3 runs to 15 residues. Germline CDR1 is SGHRS and CDR2 is YFSETQ. J gave up 8 bases and V 2 bases, and 7 bases lay outside the gene matches. CDR3: CASSFGGTGTEKLFF. The CDR3 DNA reads as TGCGCCAGCAGCTTCGGTGGGACAGGGACCGAAAAACTGTTTTTT.

Points on this clone: The junction differs from germline at one of its ends, possibly a read error. V and J are TRBV29-1 and TRBJ1-2, with 9 bases matching TRBD1. Germline CDR1 SQVTM, CDR2 ANQGSEA. There are 9 residues in the CDR3. CDR3 sequence (DNA): TGCAGCGTGGGACAGGGCTGGTCCTTC. Protein product: CSVGQGWSF.

The chain couples TRBV5-1 to TRBJ2-1; TRBD2 is a possible D gene (6 bases). Germline V CDR1 and CDR2: SGHRS, YFSETQ. The CDR3 contains 14 residues. Trimming pared 2 bases from V and 4 bases from J, leaving 10 bases between. The chain's CDR3 is CASSLASEYNEQFF. CDR3 in DNA: TGCGCCAGCAGCTTAGCTAGCGAATACAATGAGCAGTTCTTC.

The J gene is TRBJ1-2, the V gene TRBV29-1; D unclear. Per the germline V gene, CDR1 is SQVTM and CDR2 is ANQGSEA. The CDR3 has 17 residues. The V and J ends lost 4 bases and 2 bases respectively, with 23 bases between them. CDR3 amino acids: CSVAREVTGLLNYGYTF. CDR3 sequence (DNA): TGCAGCGTTGCGCGGGAAGTAACCGGGTTGTTGAACTATGGCTACACCTTC.

This clone has a handful of counts. The chain joins TRBV5-1 to TRBJ2-2, with unresolved D. Germline loops: CDR1 SGHRS, CDR2 YFSETQ. The V gene lost 1 base and the J gene lost 0 bases, with 10 bases spanning the gap. The CDR3 is 16 amino acids. CDR3 bases: TGCGCCAGCAGCTTGCTAGGAGCCGCGAACACCGGGGAGCTGTTTTTT. Its protein is CASSLLGAANTGELFF. The full variable domain, completed using reference TRBV5-1 and TRBJ2-2, is KAGVTQTPRYLIKTRGQQVTLSCSPISGHRSVSWYQQTPGQGLQFLFEYFSETQRNKGNFPGRFSGRQFSNSRSEMNVSTLELGDSALYLCASSLLGAANTGELFFGEGSRLTVL.

The V gene is TRBV5-6, the J gene TRBJ2-7, with 9 bases fitting TRBD2. Trimming removed 4 bases from V and 2 bases from J; junction bases left unmatched: 7. Germline CDR1 reads SGHDT; CDR2 reads YYEEEE. The CDR3 loop spans 15 amino acids. The CDR3 coding sequence is TGTGCCAGCAGCCCCTTGAGCGGGGGGACCTACGAGCAGTACTTC. Amino acid sequence: CASSPLSGGTYEQYF.

V gene TRBV2 combines with J gene TRBJ2-7, with D perhaps matching TRBD2 (5 bases). From germline, CDR1 is SNHLY and CDR2 FYNNEI. Trimming removed 6 bases at V and 4 bases at J, with 16 bases between. The CDR3 is 14 amino acids. In DNA, the CDR3 is TGTGCCAGCAGATATAACCGGGATTCGTACGAGCAGTACTTC. It codes for CASRYNRDSYEQYF.